This T cell receptor beta chain was identified during a study of blood T cell repertoires in COVID-19. V dropped 0 bases and J dropped 7 bases, with 12 bases sitting between them. This CDR3 contains 14 residues. In germline, CDR1 is LGHDT, CDR2 YNNKEL (reference sequence). Participants spanned ages about 18 to 90 years and resided in roughly 22 US areas. Allocation to cohorts depended on clinical history reported by the participants. The protocol was immunoSEQ multiplex PCR, while the TCRdb copy is restricted to in-frame clones and leaves out a portion. This table has 350,000 to 450,000 clones, 91% appearing once.

The sequence derives from a woman in her 40s who had been exposed to COVID-19. Sequencing input: PBMCs or T cells enriched from blood (not recorded which). The rearrangement joins TRBV3-1 (or the pseudogene TRBV3-2) to TRBJ1-2, with D perhaps matching TRBD1 (5 bases). CDR3 in amino acids: CASSQDHRGGGYTF. The CDR3 DNA sequence: TGTGCCAGCAGCCAAGATCATCGGGGGGGTGGCTACACCTTC.